These 26 T cell receptor beta chains share one sample of origin, sequenced in a study of T cell responses to AZD1222 COVID-19 vaccine. Clones were sequenced by immunoSEQ multiplex PCR, and TCRdb holds only the in-frame ones, with some missing. This table has more than 85,000 clones, 70% to 90% appearing once. Sequenced here: peripheral blood, sampled on day 0 of AZD1222 vaccination. The receptors come from an adult in good health.

In regard to this clone: Other DNA sequences within the sample encode an identical CDR3. The chain is built from TRBV7-9 and TRBJ2-3; 9 bases align to TRBD2. Germline CDR1 SEHNR, CDR2 FQNEAQ (reference sequence). This CDR3 is built from 14 residues. V trimming: 1 base; J trimming: 6 bases; junction bases outside the gene matches: 2. DNA of the CDR3: TGTGCCAGCAGCTTAGGCGGGGGGGCTGATACGCAGTATTTT. Protein sequence: CASSLGGGADTQYF.

The rearrangement joins TRBV6-6 to TRBJ1-4; D not resolved. In germline, CDR1 is MNHNY, CDR2 SVGAGI (reference sequence). The V end was cut by 5 bases, the J end by 0 bases, with 10 bases between. The CDR3 spans 15 residues. In nucleotides, the CDR3 is TGTGCCAGCAGTCGCCGAGCGGCAACTAATGAAAAACTGTTTTTT. It encodes CASSRRAATNEKLFF.

DNA for the CDR3: TGTGCCAGCAGAGCTGCGTTCTGGGAGGAGCAGTACTTC. This translates into CASRAAFWEEQYF. This chain joins TRBV28 and TRBJ2-7, with D perhaps TRBD2 (5 bases). V shed 6 bases and J shed 7 bases, with 16 bases lying between them. Germline-derived CDR1 and CDR2 are MDHEN and SYDVKM. CDR3 length: 13 amino acids.

The chain carries TRBV5-6 and TRBJ2-1, with D possibly matching TRBD2 (5 bases). Trimming pared 3 bases from V and 4 bases from J, leaving 17 bases between. The germline V gene encodes CDR1 SGHDT and CDR2 YYEEEE. The CDR3 sequence is 16 residues long. The CDR3 sequence is CASSSPYMTKYNEQFF. In DNA, the CDR3 is TGTGCCAGCAGCTCCCCTTATATGACTAAATACAATGAGCAGTTCTTC.

This sequence joins TRBV7-3 and TRBJ1-2; D is ambiguous. Trimming left V 5 bases short and J 7 bases short, with 11 bases between. The CDR3 length is 12 residues. From germline, CDR1 is SGHTA and CDR2 FQGTGA. CDR3 nucleotide sequence: TGTGCCAGCAGCCTACAGTACACTGGCTACACCTTC. Amino acid sequence: CASSLQYTGYTF.

The chain employs TRBV19 and TRBJ1-1, with D unresolved. Looked up from germline, CDR1 is LNHDA and CDR2 is SQIVND (reference sequence). V lost 3 bases to trimming and J lost 7 bases, with 12 bases between them. The CDR3 length is 13 residues. The CDR3 spells CASSINSAIEAFF. DNA of the CDR3: TGTGCCAGTAGTATCAACAGCGCTATTGAAGCTTTCTTT.

This clone was counted once. The chain couples TRBV19 to TRBJ1-1, with 7 bases lining up with TRBD1. CDR1 LNHDA and CDR2 SQIVND come from the germline V gene (reference sequence). The junction had 11 bases not matched to a gene; V was cut back by 6 bases and J by 7 bases. The CDR3 is 14 amino acids. DNA of the CDR3: TGTGCCAGTAGAATTGGGGACAGCCGCTTTGAAGCTTTCTTT. Encoded protein: CASRIGDSRFEAFF.

The chain links TRBV11-2 to TRBJ1-6; D gene uncertain. This CDR3 is built from 18 residues. The germline CDR1 and CDR2 sequences are SGHAT and FQNNGV. V dropped 1 base and J dropped 0 bases, with 13 bases sitting between them. The DNA for the CDR3 is TGTGCCAGCAGCTTAGCCAGTGCGGGGAGCTCCTATAATTCACCCCTCCACTTT. Encoded protein: CASSLASAGSSYNSPLHF. Filled out from reference TRBV11-2 and TRBJ1-6, the complete variable domain reads EAGVAQSPRYKIIEKRQSVAFWCNPISGHATLYWYQQILGQGPKLLIQFQNNGVVDDSQLPKDRFSAERLKGVDSTLKIQPAKLEDSAVYLCASSLASAGSSYNSPLHFGNGTRLTVT.

The chain recombines TRBV2 with TRBJ2-5; 7 nucleotides align to TRBD2. Trimming cost V 10 bases and J 0 bases; bases outside gene matches: 14. Germline values: CDR1 SNHLY, CDR2 FYNNEI. The CDR3 is 16 residues long. DNA for the CDR3: TGTGCCAACCCAAGGGCGGGGGAATCGTACCAAGAGACCCAGTACTTC. Its protein is CANPRAGESYQETQYF.

This clone was observed once. CDR3 bases: TGCAGCGCATCAGACTCCGGTGGAAACATTCAGTACTTC. Its protein product is CSASDSGGNIQYF. This chain links TRBV29-1 with TRBJ2-4; D not certain. This CDR3 has 13 residues. The germline gives CDR1 SQVTM, CDR2 ANQGSEA. V lost 7 bases and J 6 bases, leaving 16 bases between the germline ends.

The chain carries TRBV7-3 and TRBJ2-2; no clear D gene. The CDR3 totals 14 residues. Germline V lookup: CDR1 SGHTA, CDR2 FQGTGA. Trimming left V 0 bases short and J 6 bases short, with 8 bases between. CDR3 amino acids: CASSLTGIPGELFF. The DNA for the CDR3 is TGTGCCAGCAGCTTAACAGGGATTCCCGGGGAGCTGTTTTTT.

A note on this clone: An end of the junction does not agree with germline; a read error may underlie this. The V gene is TRBV7-2, the J gene TRBJ2-5; D possibly corresponds to TRBD1 (6 bases). This CDR3 spans 12 amino acids. Germline assignment: CDR1 SGHTA and CDR2 FQGNSA. The CDR3 protein is CASSVAQGTQYF. The CDR3 DNA sequence: TGTGCCAGCAGCGTAGCACAGGGGACCCAGTACTTC.

The rearrangement joins TRBV4-2 to TRBJ1-5; D gene uncertain. The CDR3 totals 12 residues. V lost 5 bases and J lost 4, with 6 bases in between. The germline gives CDR1 LGHNA, CDR2 YNFKEQ. In DNA form, the CDR3 reads TGTGCCAGCAGCGCCCGGAATCAGCCCCAGCATTTT. This sequence encodes CASSARNQPQHF.

The chain recombines TRBV29-1 with TRBJ1-4, with a weak D call TRBD1 (5 bases). Between the trimmed V and J ends, which lost 4 bases and 3 bases, there was a span of 12 bases. The CDR3 contains 14 residues. CDR1 SQVTM and CDR2 ANQGSEA come from the germline V gene. The CDR3 region has the DNA TGCAGCGTTGCCCAGGCGGGGGCTAATGAAAAACTGTTTTTT. Translation gives CSVAQAGANEKLFF.

The V and J genes are TRBV3-1 (or the pseudogene TRBV3-2) and TRBJ1-2, with TRBD1 identical over 11 bases. Germline loops: CDR1 LGHDT, CDR2 YNNKEL (reference sequence). Germline trimming cut 1 base from V and 8 bases from J; bases unmatched to any gene: 12. The CDR3 covers 17 residues. The CDR3 sequence is CASSQGFAGTGGEGYTF. The CDR3 DNA follows: TGTGCCAGCAGCCAAGGGTTCGCTGGGACAGGGGGTGAAGGCTACACCTTC.

J is TRBJ1-1 and V is TRBV5-1; D perhaps matches TRBD1 (6 bases). Germline CDR1 and CDR2: SGHRS and YFSETQ. This CDR3 has 16 amino acids. The ends were cut back, 1 base at V and 1 base at J, with 14 bases in the middle. In DNA form, the CDR3 reads TGCGCCAGCAGCTTGAGTTCCGGGGGCGAGAACACTGAAGCTTTCTTT. Protein: CASSLSSGGENTEAFF. Full variable domain (remainder filled in from reference TRBV5-1 and TRBJ1-1): KAGVTQTPRYLIKTRGQQVTLSCSPISGHRSVSWYQQTPGQGLQFLFEYFSETQRNKGNFPGRFSGRQFSNSRSEMNVSTLELGDSALYLCASSLSSGGENTEAFFGQGTRLTVV.

This chain uses TRBV19 with TRBJ2-1, with a tentative D call TRBD1 (5 bases). The CDR3 covers 16 residues. V was trimmed by 7 bases and J by 1 base, leaving 17 bases between them. Germline V CDR1 and CDR2: LNHDA, SQIVND (reference sequence). The CDR3 loop is CASTDSTVKSYNEQFF. In nucleotides, the CDR3 is TGTGCCAGTACCGACTCGACAGTCAAGTCCTACAATGAGCAGTTCTTC.

This clone was observed a few times. The J gene is TRBJ2-5, the V gene TRBV7-2; D is possibly TRBD1 (6 bases). Germline CDR1 is SGHTA and CDR2 is FQGNSA. This CDR3 contains 14 residues. V was cut by 7 bases and J by 4 bases, with 16 bases left in between. CDR3 nucleotides: TGTGCCAGCAATCTGCAGGGGCGAGGAGAGACCCAGTACTTC. Translating it yields CASNLQGRGETQYF.

The chain couples TRBV3-1 (or the pseudogene TRBV3-2) to TRBJ2-7, with 9 bases that match TRBD2. The CDR3 sequence is 14 residues long. From germline, CDR1 is LGHDT and CDR2 YNNKEL (reference sequence). The V gene end was trimmed by 7 bases and the J gene end by 2 bases; junction bases not matched to a gene: 6. For the CDR3, the DNA is TGTGCCAGCAACCCTAGCGGGACCGCCTACGAGCAGTACTTC. Its translation is CASNPSGTAYEQYF.

The chain recombines TRBV2 with TRBJ1-6; D not certain. Germline V gene sequence: CDR1 SNHLY, CDR2 FYNNEI. The CDR3 has 13 amino acids. V was cut by 5 bases and J by 10 bases, with 12 bases left in between. The CDR3 sequence is CASSQEAPSPLHF. The CDR3 DNA is TGTGCCAGCAGTCAAGAGGCCCCCTCACCCCTCCACTTT.

The chain combines TRBV19 with TRBJ2-7, with D possibly TRBD2 on 6 matching bases. This CDR3 comprises 15 residues. CDR1 is LNHDA and CDR2 is SQIVND in the germline V gene (reference sequence). With 6 bases removed from V and 3 bases from J, the gap between germline ends came to 18 bases. CDR3 in amino acids: CASRLSGMPHYEQYF. CDR3 DNA: TGTGCCAGTAGACTTAGCGGAATGCCGCACTACGAGCAGTACTTC.

V usage is TRBV28 and J usage is TRBJ2-5; D is possibly TRBD1 or TRBD2 (5 bases each). Germline CDR1 is MDHEN and CDR2 is SYDVKM. The V end lost 6 bases, the J end lost 9 bases, and 23 bases lay between the germline ends. This CDR3 comprises 15 residues. The CDR3 region has the DNA TGTGCCAGCAGCCAGTCGGGACGGGTCCTGGGGTCCCAGTACTTC. It yields the protein CASSQSGRVLGSQYF.

In its sample, this clone was seen once. J is TRBJ2-5 and V is TRBV29-1; D is undetermined. Germline V gene lookup returns CDR1 SQVTM and CDR2 ANQGSEA. V gave up 4 bases and J gave up 0 bases, with 12 bases separating them. The CDR3 consists of 14 residues. CDR3 bases: TGCAGCGTTGCTCCCCCCAGGTACCAAGAGACCCAGTACTTC. Translated, it gives CSVAPPRYQETQYF.

The CDR3 loop reads CASSEYLTSSGANVLTF. In DNA, the CDR3 is TGTGCCAGCAGTGAATATCTCACCTCCTCGGGGGCCAACGTCCTGACTTTC. The rearrangement links TRBV6-1 to TRBJ2-6; D not certain. The CDR3 covers 17 residues. Trimming took off 2 bases at V and 4 bases at J, with 15 bases between the two ends. The V gene's germline CDR1 is MNHNS and CDR2 SASEGT.

The V and J genes are TRBV7-9 and TRBJ1-2, with D possibly being TRBD1 (6 bases). Germline assignment: CDR1 SEHNR and CDR2 FQNEAQ (reference sequence). V lost 7 bases, J lost 0 bases, and 12 bases lay in between. The CDR3 runs 14 residues. The CDR3 reads CASTGEGANYGYTF. DNA for the CDR3: TGTGCCAGCACCGGAGAGGGGGCTAACTATGGCTACACCTTC.

The chain combines TRBV5-1 with TRBJ2-2; TRBD2 matches 8 bases. Germline V gene data show CDR1 as SGHRS and CDR2 as YFSETQ. Germline trimming cut 2 bases from V and 5 bases from J; bases unmatched to any gene: 8. The CDR3 sequence is 16 residues long. In DNA, the CDR3 is TGCGCCAGCAGCTTCCGAAGCGGGAGAGGGACCGGGGAGCTGTTTTTT. It yields the protein CASSFRSGRGTGELFF.